The 22 T cell receptor beta chains below all came from one sample that was sequenced in a study of T-cell reconstitution after alpha-beta-depleted transplantation in children. Researchers prepared the TCRbeta library using unique molecular identifiers, the study reports. TCRdb redid the calling of the PCR reads with MiXCR, one entry per CDR3 protein. There are some 110,000 distinct CDR3 sequences in the sample; 9% to 12% occur only once, and under 35% lies in the top ten. The sample consisted of PBMCs, taken before TCRalphabeta/CD19-depleted stem cell transplant. These receptors all come from a boy aged 2 to 10 with acute lymphoblastic leukemia, due to receive a stem cell transplant.

This chain's CDR3 is CASSGTGGDRFYEQYF. CDR3 nucleotides: TGCGCCAGCAGCGGTACAGGGGGTGATAGATTCTACGAGCAGTACTTC. The chain carries TRBV5-1 and TRBJ2-7, with TRBD1 identical over 8 bases. This CDR3 has 16 amino acids. The J segment lost 3 bases and the V segment lost 4 bases, leaving 12 bases of the junction unmatched. From germline, CDR1 is SGHRS and CDR2 YFSETQ.

V usage is TRBV5-1 and J usage is TRBJ1-4; 7 nucleotides align to TRBD1. CDR3 size: 17 residues. With V trimmed by 1 base and J by 0 bases, 6 bases remained unmatched. The germline V gene encodes CDR1 SGHRS and CDR2 YFSETQ. CDR3 residues: CASSLQGTASTNEKLFF. CDR3 sequence (DNA): TGCGCCAGCAGCTTGCAGGGGACAGCTTCAACTAATGAAAAACTGTTTTTT.

This clonotype was seen a handful of times. The V call is TRBV6-1, the J call TRBJ2-3; possibly TRBD2 for D (6 bases). Germline V gene data show CDR1 as MNHNS and CDR2 as SASEGT. This CDR3 is built from 14 residues. V was clipped by 8 bases and J by 2 bases, with 14 bases between them. CDR3 sequence: CASGWRDPTDTQYF. The CDR3 coding sequence is TGTGCCAGCGGATGGCGGGACCCCACAGATACGCAGTATTTT.

V and J are TRBV11-2 and TRBJ2-4; tentative D call: TRBD2 (5 bases). The CDR3 sequence is 13 residues long. The V and J ends lost 5 bases and 2 bases respectively, with 7 bases between them. CDR1 SGHAT and CDR2 FQNNGV come from the germline V gene. The DNA for the CDR3 is TGTGCCAGCAGCCCCGGGACCAAAAACATTCAGTACTTC. Its protein is CASSPGTKNIQYF.

This clonotype was picked up a small number of times. This chain joins TRBV20-1 and TRBJ2-7; perhaps TRBD1 as D (5 bases). V lost 3 bases and J lost 2, with 14 bases in between. Germline CDR1 reads DFQATT; CDR2 reads SNEGSKA (reference sequence). The CDR3 runs 14 residues. CDR3 nucleotide sequence: TGCAGTGCTAGTGATGCAGGGTGGGCCTACGAGCAGTACTTC. Amino acid sequence: CSASDAGWAYEQYF.

This chain connects TRBV5-1 to TRBJ1-3; D not resolved. The CDR3 has 13 amino acids. Trimming shortened V by 0 bases and J by 0 bases, and 1 base separated the two germline ends. CDR1 SGHRS and CDR2 YFSETQ come from the germline V gene. The DNA of the CDR3 is TGCGCCAGCAGCTTGGACTCTGGAAACACCATATATTTT. This gives the protein CASSLDSGNTIYF.

As concerns this clonotype: A much larger clone differs by one base, so this may be a read error. The genes are TRBV10-3 and TRBJ1-2; 9 nucleotides align to TRBD1. CDR3 length: 12 residues. J was trimmed by 11 bases and V by 6 bases; bases with no gene match: 7. The germline V gene encodes CDR1 ENHRY and CDR2 SYGVKD. The CDR3 DNA sequence: TGTGCCATCAGCTTGGGACAGGGAGGGTACACCTTC. Amino acids: CAISLGQGGYTF.

The J gene is TRBJ1-4, the V gene TRBV5-1, with TRBD1 matching 9 bases. With 7 bases clipped from V and 3 bases from J, the junction kept 10 bases outside the gene matches. CDR1 and CDR2 from the germline V gene are SGHRS and YFSETQ. The length of the CDR3 is 16 residues. The CDR3 region is CASSRTGEPANEKLFF. The CDR3 region has the DNA TGCGCCAGCTCGAGGACAGGGGAACCGGCTAATGAAAAACTGTTTTTT.

In its sample, this clonotype was seen many times. The rearrangement uses TRBV6-5 and TRBJ2-2; D is ambiguous. V lost 2 bases and J lost 2, with 15 bases in between. This CDR3 is 17 amino acids long. Germline CDR1 MNHEY, CDR2 SVGAGI. The CDR3 region has the DNA TGTGCCAGCAGTTACGAAGGGCCCCGATTCAACACCGGGGAGCTGTTTTTT. Residues: CASSYEGPRFNTGELFF.

The chain joins TRBV10-3 to TRBJ2-7; D is ambiguous. This CDR3 region has 14 residues. Germline V CDR1 and CDR2: ENHRY, SYGVKD. Trimming cost V 0 bases and J 0 bases, with 6 bases left between them. The CDR3 DNA is TGTGCCATCAGTGAGTCGACGAGCTCCTACGAGCAGTACTTC. This translates into CAISESTSSYEQYF.

This clonotype has only a few counts. The rearrangement links TRBV6-1 to TRBJ1-6, with TRBD1 matching 10 bases. After removal of 6 bases from V and 0 bases from J, the junction contained 2 bases not matched to a gene. In germline, CDR1 is MNHNS, CDR2 SASEGT. The CDR3 has 16 amino acids. The chain's CDR3 is CASRGDRGSYNSPLHF. The CDR3 nucleotides read TGTGCCAGCAGGGGGGACAGGGGCTCCTATAATTCACCCCTCCACTTT.

This clonotype was seen a few times. The chain carries TRBV7-9 and TRBJ2-1; tentative D call: TRBD1 (6 bases). CDR1 and CDR2 (germline): SEHNR, FQNEAQ (reference sequence). There are 15 residues in the CDR3. V was clipped by 6 bases and J by 1 base, with 13 bases between them. This CDR3 is CASSPAGVSYNEQFF. As DNA, the CDR3 is TGTGCCAGCAGTCCTGCAGGGGTGTCCTACAATGAGCAGTTCTTC.

Only a few counts were recorded for this clonotype. V is TRBV7-6 and J is TRBJ1-2, with 9 bases identical to TRBD1. Looked up from germline, CDR1 is SGHVS and CDR2 is FNYEAQ. The V segment lost 1 base and the J segment 4 bases; nucleotides outside the gene matches: 13. CDR3 size: 18 residues. CDR3: CASSLGRDRASWGYGYTF. The CDR3 coding sequence is TGTGCCAGCAGCTTAGGCCGGGACAGGGCCTCTTGGGGCTATGGCTACACCTTC.

This sequence joins TRBV20-1 and TRBJ2-4, with D hard to call. CDR3 length: 13 amino acids. The V gene's germline CDR1 is DFQATT and CDR2 SNEGSKA (reference sequence). The CDR3 bases are TGCAGCCGGCAAAGTTCACCGAAAAACATTCAGTACTTC. This translates into CSRQSSPKNIQYF.

This clonotype was detected many times. The CDR3 spells CASSLAGPQNNEQFF. CDR3 coding DNA: TGCGCCAGCAGCTTGGCGGGTCCGCAAAACAATGAGCAGTTCTTC. The chain couples TRBV5-1 to TRBJ2-1; D not certain. This CDR3 spans 15 amino acids. Trimming removed 0 bases at V and 5 bases at J, with 12 bases between. Germline loops: CDR1 SGHRS, CDR2 YFSETQ.

This clonotype was seen a few times. The DNA of the CDR3 is TGTGCCAGCAGCCCCTCAGGGACAAAATCCTCCTACGAGCAGTACTTC. Protein product: CASSPSGTKSSYEQYF. This chain joins TRBV7-9 and TRBJ2-7; a possible D gene is TRBD1 (6 bases). Trimming cost V 5 bases and J 0 bases, with 17 bases left between them. CDR1 and CDR2 from the germline V gene are SEHNR and FQNEAQ (reference sequence). The CDR3 length is 16 residues.

This chain links TRBV6-1 with TRBJ2-6, with TRBD2 identical over 7 bases. The CDR3 runs to 15 residues. Per germline, CDR1 MNHNS and CDR2 SASEGT. V trimming: 4 bases; J trimming: 2 bases; junction bases outside the gene matches: 2. CDR3 sequence: CASSAGGTGANVLTF. CDR3 nucleotides: TGTGCCAGCAGTGCCGGGGGGACTGGGGCCAACGTCCTGACTTTC.

In this sample, this clonotype turned up many times. The rearrangement links TRBV6-5 to TRBJ1-1; D unclear. Germline CDR1 is MNHEY and CDR2 is SVGAGI. The CDR3 covers 14 residues. The V end lost 2 bases, the J end lost 1 base, and 8 bases lay between the germline ends. CDR3 residues: CASSYGSTNTEAFF. CDR3 nucleotides: TGTGCCAGCAGTTACGGGTCCACGAACACTGAAGCTTTCTTT.

The table lists this clonotype with many counts. This sequence joins TRBV5-1 and TRBJ2-1; 7 bases agree with TRBD2. CDR1 SGHRS and CDR2 YFSETQ come from the germline V gene. CDR3 length: 16 amino acids. The trim removed 6 bases at V and 9 bases at J, leaving 18 bases unmatched. CDR3 DNA: TGCGCCAGCACCCAGAGCACTAGCGACGAGAGGGGTGAGCAGTTCTTC. The encoded protein is CASTQSTSDERGEQFF.

This clonotype was seen a handful of times. This chain uses TRBV27 with TRBJ1-1, with a tentative D call TRBD1 (5 bases). Germline assignment: CDR1 MNHEY and CDR2 SMNVEV (reference sequence). Trimming stripped 3 bases from V and 2 bases from J, with 16 bases between. The CDR3 is 16 amino acids. CDR3 protein: CASSFWGRGLNTEAFF. DNA for the CDR3: TGTGCCAGCAGTTTTTGGGGCCGGGGACTTAACACTGAAGCTTTCTTT.

The rearrangement joins TRBV12-3 or TRBV12-4 to TRBJ2-1; a weak D match, TRBD2 (7 bases). V lost 6 bases, J lost 10 bases, and 13 bases lay in between. This CDR3 is built from 12 residues. The CDR3 reads CASRGGGEEQFF. The CDR3, as DNA: TGTGCCAGCAGGGGAGGGGGGGAGGAGCAGTTCTTC.

This clonotype has a count of ten or more. The J gene is TRBJ2-2, the V gene TRBV10-2; TRBD2 matches 11 bases. The V gene's germline CDR1 is WSHSY and CDR2 SAAADI. The CDR3 sequence is 16 residues long. Trimming at V came to 6 bases and at J to 2 bases, leaving 5 bases not matched to a gene. The chain's CDR3 is CASSLTSGINTGELFF. In DNA, the CDR3 is TGCGCCAGCAGCCTGACTAGCGGGATTAACACCGGGGAGCTGTTTTTT.